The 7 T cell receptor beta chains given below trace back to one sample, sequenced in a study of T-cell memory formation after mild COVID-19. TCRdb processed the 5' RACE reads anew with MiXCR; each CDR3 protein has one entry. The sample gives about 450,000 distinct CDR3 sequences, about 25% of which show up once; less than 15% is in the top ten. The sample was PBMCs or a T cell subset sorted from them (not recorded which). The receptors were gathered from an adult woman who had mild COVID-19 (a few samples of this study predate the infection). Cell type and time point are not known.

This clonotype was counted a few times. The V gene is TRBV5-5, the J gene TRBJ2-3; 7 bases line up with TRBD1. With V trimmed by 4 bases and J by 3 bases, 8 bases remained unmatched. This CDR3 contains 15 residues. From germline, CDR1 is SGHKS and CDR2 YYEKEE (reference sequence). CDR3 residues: CASSRRTGRTDTQYF. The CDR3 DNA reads TGTGCCAGCAGCCGCCGGACAGGACGGACAGATACGCAGTATTTT. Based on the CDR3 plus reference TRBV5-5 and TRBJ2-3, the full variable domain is DAGVTQSPTHLIKTRGQQVTLRCSPISGHKSVSWYQQVLGQGPQFIFQYYEKEERGRGNFPDRFSARQFPNYSSELNVNALLLGDSALYLCASSRRTGRTDTQYFGPGTRLTVL.

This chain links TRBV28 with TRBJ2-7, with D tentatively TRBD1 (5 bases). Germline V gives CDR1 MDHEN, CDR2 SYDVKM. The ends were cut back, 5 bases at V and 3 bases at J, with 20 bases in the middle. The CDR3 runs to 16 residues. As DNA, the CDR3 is TGTGCCAGCAGTAGAAGAGACGGACAAGAAGTCTACGAGCAGTACTTC. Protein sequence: CASSRRDGQEVYEQYF.

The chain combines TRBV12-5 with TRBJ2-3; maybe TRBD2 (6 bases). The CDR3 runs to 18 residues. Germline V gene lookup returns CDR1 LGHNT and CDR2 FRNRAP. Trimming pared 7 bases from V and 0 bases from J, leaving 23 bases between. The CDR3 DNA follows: TGTGCTAGTGCCGTCTTGTCCGGGGGAATGATTAGCACAGATACGCAGTATTTT. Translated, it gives CASAVLSGGMISTDTQYF.

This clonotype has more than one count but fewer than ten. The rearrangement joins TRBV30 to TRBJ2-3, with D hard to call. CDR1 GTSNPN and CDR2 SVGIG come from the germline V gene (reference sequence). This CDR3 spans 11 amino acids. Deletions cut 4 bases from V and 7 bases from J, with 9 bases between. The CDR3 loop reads CAWTSLNTQYF. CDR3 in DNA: TGTGCCTGGACAAGTCTGAATACGCAGTATTTT.

CDR3 sequence (DNA): TGTGCCAGCAGCCCCCACTGGACCCAAGAGACCCAGTACTTC. Its translation is CASSPHWTQETQYF. V is TRBV7-2 and J is TRBJ2-5; D is uncertain. Germline values: CDR1 SGHTA, CDR2 FQGNSA. V was shortened by 5 bases and J by 1 base, with 11 bases between the two germline ends. The CDR3 has 14 amino acids.

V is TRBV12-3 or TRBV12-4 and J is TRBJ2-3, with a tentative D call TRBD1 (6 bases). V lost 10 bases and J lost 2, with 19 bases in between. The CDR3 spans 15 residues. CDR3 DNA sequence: TGTGCCACCTTGCTGGGACAAGCGAACACAGATACGCAGTATTTT. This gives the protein CATLLGQANTDTQYF.

The CDR3 here is CASSRQGGDEQYF. CDR3 coding DNA: TGTGCCAGCAGCCGACAGGGAGGCGACGAGCAGTACTTC. The gene calls are TRBV7-2 and TRBJ2-7, with D maybe TRBD1 (7 bases). The germline gives CDR1 SGHTA, CDR2 FQGNSA. Trimming shortened V by 5 bases and J by 5 bases, and 13 bases separated the two germline ends. This CDR3 is 13 amino acids long.